Listed below are T cell receptor beta chains from one sample, sequenced in a study of vaccination and CD4 T cells after COVID-19. No cognate antigen is known for these TCRs. TCRdb passed the PCR reads through MiXCR, listing each CDR3 protein once. The sample has around 18,000 distinct CDR3 sequences, around 37% seen once. The material sequenced was cultured CD4+ T cells from blood. The receptors originated from a human donor with COVID-19. Both conserved end residues are part of each CDR3. The D gene is left open where the match is weak. Clone size is stated in some rows and not others, as once, few, many or a class when expanded.

d_call,clone_size,v_call,j_call,cdr3_nt,cdr3_aa
-,-,TRBV7-9,TRBJ2-1,TGTGCCAGCAGCACGACAGGAGGTTATGGTGAGCAGTTCTTC,CASSTTGGYGEQFF
TRBD1,few,TRBV29-1,TRBJ1-6,TGCAGCGTCGCGGTAGGGGACAGGGACAATTCACCCCTCCACTTT,CSVAVGDRDNSPLHF
-,-,TRBV2,TRBJ1-1,TGTGCCAGCAGCACAACAGGGTACGCTGAAGCTTTCTTT,CASSTTGYAEAFF
-,-,TRBV20-1,TRBJ2-7,TGCAGTGCTAGAGATTTCGAGGGCCAATCCTACGAGCAGTACTTC,CSARDFEGQSYEQYF
TRBD1,-,TRBV6-5,TRBJ2-5,TGTGCCAGCAGTTACTCGGGGACAGGGGGAGAGACCCAGTACTTC,CASSYSGTGGETQYF
-,-,TRBV24-1,TRBJ2-7,TGTGCCACCAGTGATTTGCATGGACGGTCCTACGAGCAGTACTTC,CATSDLHGRSYEQYF
-,-,TRBV25-1,TRBJ2-4,TGTGCCAGCAGTGTTGGGGGATCAAATCAAAACATTCAGTACTTC,CASSVGGSNQNIQYF
-,few,TRBV20-1,TRBJ2-4,TGCAGTGCTAGAGGGGACGAGAGCAAAAACATTCAGTACTTC,CSARGDESKNIQYF
TRBD2,few,TRBV20-1,TRBJ2-7,TGCAGTGCTAGAGAACGCGGGGGGGCGCGTACCGAGCAGTACTTC,CSARERGGARTEQYF
-,-,TRBV5-6,TRBJ1-1,TGTGCCAGCAGCAAAGGCAGGGGACGGGCTGAAGCTTTCTTT,CASSKGRGRAEAFF
-,-,TRBV6-5,TRBJ2-7,TGTGCCAGCAGTTATAGAGACAACTCCTACGAGCAGTACTTC,CASSYRDNSYEQYF
-,-,TRBV6-1,TRBJ1-4,TGTGCCAGCAGTCTAAACAGGAAGAATGAAAAACTGTTTTTT,CASSLNRKNEKLFF
TRBD1,few,TRBV19,TRBJ1-2,TGTGCCAGTAGTATCCGGACAGGGCGTTTGACTGGCTACACCTTC,CASSIRTGRLTGYTF
-,-,TRBV29-1,TRBJ2-5,TGCAGCGTTCGCCTAGGACAAGAGACCCAGTACTTC,CSVRLGQETQYF
-,few,TRBV20-1,TRBJ2-7,TGCAGTGCCACCCAGGGAATCCCCTACGAGCAGTACTTC,CSATQGIPYEQYF
-,-,TRBV6-1,TRBJ1-5,TGTGCCAGCATCACAACACCACTAAGCAATCAGCCCCAGCATTTT,CASITTPLSNQPQHF
TRBD1,few,TRBV6-1,TRBJ1-6,TGTGCCAGCAGTCCCGGGACAGGGACAAGTTCACCCCTCCACTTT,CASSPGTGTSSPLHF
TRBD1,few,TRBV6-2/TRBV6-3,TRBJ2-5,TGTGCCAGCAGTTACCCGACGACAGGGTCAGAGACCCAGTACTTC,CASSYPTTGSETQYF
TRBD2,few,TRBV5-4,TRBJ2-7,TGTGCCAGCAGCTTGGCTGGACTAGCGGGGGCCCACGAGCAGTACTTC,CASSLAGLAGAHEQYF
-,few,TRBV2,TRBJ1-2,TGTGCCAGCAGTGAAGCGGGGGGCGGTCTTGGCGGCTACACCTTC,CASSEAGGGLGGYTF
TRBD2,once,TRBV12-5,TRBJ2-1,TGTGCTAGTGGGCCCGGGGGGTCAGCCTACAATGAGCAGTTCTTC,CASGPGGSAYNEQFF
-,-,TRBV20-1,TRBJ2-3,TGCAGTGCTAGTTTCGCAACCACAGATACGCAGTATTTT,CSASFATTDTQYF
-,-,TRBV7-2,TRBJ1-5,TGTGCCAGCAGCTGGACAGTCAATCAGCCCCAGCATTTT,CASSWTVNQPQHF
-,-,TRBV12-3/TRBV12-4,TRBJ2-2,TGTGCCAGCAGTTTATCCAGGAACACCGGGGAGCTGTTTTTT,CASSLSRNTGELFF
TRBD1,few,TRBV6-1,TRBJ1-1,TGTGCCAGCAGAAGAGAGACAGGGGCGCGCACTGAAGCTTTCTTT,CASRRETGARTEAFF
-,few,TRBV2,TRBJ1-1,TGTGCCAGCAACGCCAGAGGGACTGAAGCTTTCTTT,CASNARGTEAFF
-,few,TRBV6-5,TRBJ2-4,TGTGCCAGCAGTTACTCCGACCGAATGCTAGCCAAAAACATTCAGTACTTC,CASSYSDRMLAKNIQYF
-,few,TRBV7-2,TRBJ2-5,TGTGCCAGCAGCTTGACTGAGACCCAGTACTTC,CASSLTETQYF